This TCR beta chain was recovered during a study of blood T cells in healthy people across ages. A J-beta primer mix and a sample-barcoded 5' primer were used in a second PCR of about 6 to 12 cycles. TCRdb analysed the 5' RACE reads with MiXCR anew, one entry per CDR3 protein. The repertoire holds more than 1,000,000 distinct CDR3 sequences, with about 23% as singletons. This clonotype was seen more than once but under ten times. In germline, CDR1 is MNHEY, CDR2 SVGEGT. Trimming shortened V by 8 bases and J by 3 bases, and 16 bases separated the two germline ends. The CDR3 covers 14 residues. These same data were also listed under a study on T cells of mothers and their children.

The source is a girl aged 2 to 9 in good health. This sequence joins TRBV6-2 or TRBV6-3 and TRBJ1-1; D perhaps matches TRBD1 (5 bases). Sequenced material: blood. As DNA, the CDR3 is TGTGCCAGCCAGGCCCTGACGGGGGACACTGAAGCTTTCTTT. Protein sequence: CASQALTGDTEAFF.